A single sample gave rise to the 24 T cell receptor beta chains below, sequenced in a study of T-cell reconstitution after alpha-beta-depleted transplantation in children. Unique molecular identifiers were used to barcode this TCRbeta library. MiXCR, run by TCRdb on the PCR reads, gives a single entry per CDR3 protein. The sample includes hundreds of thousands of distinct CDR3 sequences, about 17% of them seen just once. The source material was PBMCs from the stem cell graft donor, sampled from the stem cell graft. These receptors were collected from a human donor who donated a stem cell graft to a child with acute lymphoblastic leukemia.

V usage is TRBV30 and J usage is TRBJ1-1; D is unresolved. V was shortened by 3 bases and J by 3 bases, with 8 bases between the two germline ends. The CDR3 runs 12 residues. Per germline, CDR1 GTSNPN and CDR2 SVGIG (reference sequence). The CDR3 loop is CAWRMEDTEAFF. Written as DNA, the CDR3 is TGTGCCTGGAGGATGGAGGACACTGAAGCTTTCTTT. The full variable domain, rest sourced from reference TRBV30 and TRBJ1-1, is SQTIHQWPATLVQPVGSPLSLECTVEGTSNPNLYWYRQAAGRGLQLLFYSVGIGQISSEVPQNLSASRPQDRQFILSSKKLLLSDSGFYLCAWRMEDTEAFFGQGTRLTVV.

This clonotype was observed a few times. The chain uses TRBV12-3 or TRBV12-4 and TRBJ2-1; D unresolved. V was pared by 5 bases and J by 6 bases, with 11 bases between. The CDR3 sequence is 13 residues long. The CDR3 loop is CASSATERNEQFF. The CDR3 DNA is TGTGCCAGCAGTGCCACTGAGCGCAATGAGCAGTTCTTC.

This clonotype was detected a few times. The chain links TRBV12-3 or TRBV12-4 to TRBJ2-1, with D maybe TRBD1 (6 bases). The CDR3 covers 13 residues. V was clipped by 5 bases and J by 13 bases, with 18 bases between them. Here the CDR3 DNA reads TGTGCCAGCAGTCTGGATACAGGACAGAATCAGTTCTTC. Encoded protein: CASSLDTGQNQFF.

The CDR3 nucleotides read TGTGCCAGCAGCCAAGTTCTAGCGAGCACCGGGGAGCTGTTTTTT. It is translated as CASSQVLASTGELFF. This chain joins TRBV4-2 and TRBJ2-2; a weak D match, TRBD2 (6 bases). The ends were cut back, 1 base at V and 4 bases at J, with 10 bases in the middle. The V gene's germline CDR1 is LGHNA and CDR2 YNFKEQ. This CDR3 is 15 amino acids long.

This clonotype appeared a few times. CDR3 residues: CASSGASSGNTIYF. The CDR3 DNA reads as TGCGCCAGCAGCGGGGCGAGCTCTGGAAACACCATATATTTT. This chain links TRBV5-1 with TRBJ1-3; perhaps TRBD1 as D (5 bases). CDR3 length equals 14 residues. V was trimmed by 4 bases and J by 0 bases, leaving 8 bases between them. CDR1 and CDR2 from the germline V gene are SGHRS and YFSETQ.

This chain joins TRBV6-5 and TRBJ1-5, with 8 bases matching TRBD1. This CDR3 has 15 amino acids. Looked up from germline, CDR1 is MNHEY and CDR2 is SVGAGI. Losses at the gene ends were 0 bases for V and 9 bases for J; bases not matched to a gene: 7. As DNA, the CDR3 is TGTGCCAGCAGTTACTCCTTCCAGGGGGCGACGCCCCAGCATTTT. Encoded protein: CASSYSFQGATPQHF.

This chain joins TRBV21-1 and TRBJ2-4. TRBV21-1 is a listed pseudogene. The CDR3 length is 10 residues. This CDR3 reads CASSRGIQYF. The CDR3 nucleotides read TGTGCCAGCAGCAGGGGCATTCAGTACTTC.

The chain employs TRBV6-6 and TRBJ2-7, with 11 positions matching TRBD1. Per germline, CDR1 MNHNY and CDR2 SVGAGI (reference sequence). V trimming: 10 bases; J trimming: 5 bases; junction bases outside the gene matches: 4. The CDR3 runs 12 residues. CDR3 sequence: CATWTGGHEQYF. The CDR3 nucleotides read TGTGCCACATGGACAGGGGGCCACGAGCAGTACTTC.

The sample holds a few counts of this clonotype. The CDR3 DNA sequence: TGCGCCAGCAGTGAGTCAGGACTAGCGGGAGAGGTCCCTGAGCAGTTCTTC. This translates into CASSESGLAGEVPEQFF. This rearrangement joins TRBV10-1 to TRBJ2-1; 13 bases are shared with TRBD2. With V trimmed by 0 bases and J by 9 bases, 8 bases remained unmatched. The CDR3 extends over 17 amino acids. CDR1 WNHNN and CDR2 SYGVQD come from the germline V gene (reference sequence).

This clonotype was detected once. This rearrangement joins TRBV27 to TRBJ1-1; weak D call: TRBD1 (5 bases). Germline loops: CDR1 MNHEY, CDR2 SMNVEV (reference sequence). The CDR3 has 17 amino acids. Deletions cut 5 bases from V and 0 bases from J, with 19 bases between. The DNA for the CDR3 is TGTGCCAGCAGTGCGACTTGGGGCGGTTCGGTGAACACTGAAGCTTTCTTT. Encoded protein: CASSATWGGSVNTEAFF.

In the case of this clonotype: An end of the junction does not agree with germline; a read error may underlie this. V gene TRBV7-9 combines with J gene TRBJ1-2; D is unclear. Germline assignment: CDR1 SEHNR and CDR2 FQNEAQ (reference sequence). There are 15 residues in the CDR3. CDR3 sequence: CASSVVVAGNYGYAF. CDR3 sequence (DNA): TGTGCCAGCAGCGTGGTAGTGGCTGGGAACTATGGCTACGCCTTC.

This clonotype came up a few times. The chain has TRBV20-1 and TRBJ2-1; 9 bases line up with TRBD1. V lost 2 bases, J lost 2 bases, and 4 bases stayed unmatched. The CDR3 is 15 residues long. Germline V lookup: CDR1 DFQATT, CDR2 SNEGSKA (reference sequence). The CDR3 sequence is CSARSDRGAYNEQFF. As DNA, the CDR3 is TGCAGTGCTAGATCGGACAGGGGAGCCTACAATGAGCAGTTCTTC.

The rearrangement joins TRBV7-2 to TRBJ2-3; a possible D gene is TRBD2 (5 bases). Germline V gene data show CDR1 as SGHTA and CDR2 as FQGNSA. The CDR3 has 16 amino acids. The ends were cut back, 0 bases at V and 3 bases at J, with 13 bases in the middle. This CDR3 reads CASSLALLEITDTQYF. CDR3 DNA sequence: TGTGCCAGCAGCTTAGCCCTACTAGAAATAACAGATACGCAGTATTTT.

The J gene is TRBJ2-3, the V gene TRBV12-3 or TRBV12-4; 15 bases line up with TRBD2. V trimming: 5 bases; J trimming: 5 bases; junction bases outside the gene matches: 8. CDR3 length equals 17 residues. The CDR3 DNA reads TGTGCCAGCAGTCCCCAGGGACTAGCGGGAGGCAAAGATACGCAGTATTTT. The encoded protein is CASSPQGLAGGKDTQYF.

This clonotype was seen a few times. This chain joins TRBV7-6 and TRBJ2-5, with a weak D call TRBD1 (5 bases). The germline CDR1 and CDR2 sequences are SGHVS and FNYEAQ. This CDR3 contains 16 residues. Trimming shortened V by 0 bases and J by 5 bases, and 16 bases separated the two germline ends. CDR3 sequence: CASSLAYRSRSETQYF. For the CDR3, the DNA is TGTGCCAGCAGCTTAGCCTACAGGTCTCGATCGGAGACCCAGTACTTC.

The chain links TRBV2 to TRBJ1-5; the D is unclear. The CDR3 covers 13 residues. V lost 4 bases to trimming and J lost 7 bases, with 11 bases between them. The V gene's germline CDR1 is SNHLY and CDR2 FYNNEI. The CDR3 region has the DNA TGTGCCAGCAGTGTATGGGAGAGGCAGCCCCAGCATTTT. The encoded protein is CASSVWERQPQHF.

CDR3 bases: TGTGCCAGCAGACCTATCGGCGGGACTTCAAACTATGGCTACACCTTC. It specifies CASRPIGGTSNYGYTF. V and J are TRBV11-2 and TRBJ1-2, with D maybe TRBD1 (5 bases). The CDR3 spans 16 residues. CDR1 is SGHAT and CDR2 is FQNNGV in the germline V gene. Trimming stripped 6 bases from V and 2 bases from J, with 19 bases between.

The chain joins TRBV6-5 to TRBJ2-4; D perhaps matches TRBD2 (6 bases). V gave up 0 bases and J gave up 7 bases, with 13 bases separating them. CDR3 length: 15 residues. The V gene's germline CDR1 is MNHEY and CDR2 SVGAGI. DNA for the CDR3: TGTGCCAGCAGTTACTCGGGGGGTAGAGGGAACATTCAGTACTTC. It codes for CASSYSGGRGNIQYF.

V and J are TRBV10-3 and TRBJ2-7; 11 bases map to TRBD2. CDR3 size: 16 residues. V shed 2 bases, J shed 4 bases, and the junction held 7 bases outside the gene matches. Germline loops: CDR1 ENHRY, CDR2 SYGVKD. The CDR3 loop reads CAISEGISGRVYEQYF. CDR3 nucleotide sequence: TGTGCCATCAGTGAGGGGATTAGCGGGAGGGTTTACGAGCAGTACTTC.

The V and J genes are TRBV27 and TRBJ2-6, with D perhaps matching TRBD1 (6 bases). Trimming removed 5 bases at V and 0 bases at J, with 11 bases between. Per the germline V gene, CDR1 is MNHEY and CDR2 is SMNVEV (reference sequence). The CDR3 consists of 16 residues. CDR3: CASSPGHFSGANVLTF. The CDR3, as DNA: TGTGCCAGCAGTCCGGGACATTTCTCTGGGGCCAACGTCCTGACTTTC.

The J gene is TRBJ2-5, the V gene TRBV5-1; possibly TRBD1 for D (6 bases). Germline V gene sequence: CDR1 SGHRS, CDR2 YFSETQ. CDR3 length: 14 residues. The ends were cut back, 3 bases at V and 5 bases at J, with 14 bases in the middle. CDR3 in DNA: TGCGCCAGCAGCTGGACAGCTATCCGGGAGACCCAGTACTTC. This translates into CASSWTAIRETQYF.

The chain recombines TRBV27 with TRBJ1-2, with TRBD1 as a possible D gene (6 bases). V lost 6 bases, J lost 6 bases, and 17 bases lay in between. Germline-derived CDR1 and CDR2 are MNHEY and SMNVEV (reference sequence). CDR3 length: 14 residues. The CDR3 loop reads CASSLNPDSHGYTF. The CDR3 DNA reads TGTGCCAGCAGCCTTAACCCGGACAGCCATGGCTACACCTTC.

This clonotype turned up a few times. The chain is built from TRBV27 and TRBJ2-1, with 10 bases identical to TRBD2. Germline CDR1 MNHEY, CDR2 SMNVEV (reference sequence). The V gene end was trimmed by 7 bases and the J gene end by 2 bases; junction bases not matched to a gene: 2. The length of the CDR3 is 14 residues. CDR3 DNA sequence: TGTGCCAGCACCAGCGGGAGGGCCTACAATGAGCAGTTCTTC. Its protein product is CASTSGRAYNEQFF.

The chain employs TRBV15 and TRBJ1-4; D is unclear. This CDR3 is built from 18 residues. Germline V CDR1 and CDR2: LNHNV, YYDKDF (reference sequence). V lost 5 bases to trimming and J lost 3 bases, with 22 bases between them. CDR3 bases: TGTGCCACCAGCGTCGAAGCAGGCCCCCTGGGCCCTAATGAAAAACTGTTTTTT. Its protein product is CATSVEAGPLGPNEKLFF.